Listed below are T cell receptor beta chains from one sample, sequenced in a study of vaccination and CD4 T cells after COVID-19. TCRdb re-called the PCR reads through MiXCR, storing one row per CDR3 protein. In the table there are around 13,000 distinct CDR3 sequences, 40% to 50% of which are singletons. Their antigens remain unidentified. The sample was CD4+ T cells from blood, cultured in vitro. The receptors originated from a human donor who had recovered from COVID-19. The CDR3 runs from the conserved cysteine through the conserved F or W. The D gene is left open where the match is weak. For some rows the clone size is stated as once, few or many, or as a class when expanded; others skip it.

d_call	j_call	clone_size	v_call	cdr3_nt	cdr3_aa
TRBD2	TRBJ2-2	.	TRBV2	TGTGCCAGCAGCCGGACTAGCGGGAGGATAGCGAACACCGGGGAGCTGTTTTTT	CASSRTSGRIANTGELFF
TRBD1	TRBJ1-2	few	TRBV27	TGTGCCAGCACCCAGACAGGGGGCCCCGGTGGCTACACCTTC	CASTQTGGPGGYTF
TRBD1	TRBJ1-4	.	TRBV6-1	TGTGCCAGCAGCAGACAGGGGCCCCGAACTAATGAAAAACTGTTTTTT	CASSRQGPRTNEKLFF
.	TRBJ1-3	.	TRBV6-1	TGTGCCAGCAGTGAGGGGACTGGAAACACCATATATTTT	CASSEGTGNTIYF
.	TRBJ1-6	.	TRBV5-1	TGCGCCAGCAGCTTGGCTTTCGCCGAATCCTATAATTCACCCCTCCACTTT	CASSLAFAESYNSPLHF
TRBD2	TRBJ2-3	.	TRBV7-7	TGTGCTAGCAGCTTAACGGTAGCGGGAGATCAGTATTTT	CASSLTVAGDQYF
TRBD1	TRBJ2-7	.	TRBV5-4	TGTGCCAGCAGTTCCGGGACAGGGATCACCTACGAGCAGTACTTC	CASSSGTGITYEQYF
TRBD1	TRBJ2-5	.	TRBV20-1	TGCAGTGCTAGAGATTACGACAGGGGAATTCGGGAGACCCAGTACTTC	CSARDYDRGIRETQYF
TRBD1	TRBJ1-1	.	TRBV27	TGTGCCAGCAGTTTGGGGATCGGGACAGTTGAAGCTTTCTTT	CASSLGIGTVEAFF
.	TRBJ2-3	.	TRBV6-2/TRBV6-3	TGTGCCAGCAGTTACTCGGGTAGCGGAAGGAGTACGCAGTATTTT	CASSYSGSGRSTQYF
.	TRBJ2-3	.	TRBV2	TGTGCCAGCACCTCCCGAGGGGTTGGCACAGATACGCAGTATTTT	CASTSRGVGTDTQYF
.	TRBJ2-7	.	TRBV6-1	TGTGCCTGCGGGTCGGGGCCCTTTAAGCAGTACTTC	CACGSGPFKQYF
.	TRBJ1-2	.	TRBV19	TGTGCCAGTAGAATGGGGGCTCCCGGAAACTATGGCTACACCTTC	CASRMGAPGNYGYTF
.	TRBJ2-2	.	TRBV5-1	TGCGCCAGCAGCTTAGATAACACCGGGGAGCTGTTTTTT	CASSLDNTGELFF
.	TRBJ1-5	.	TRBV30	TGTGCCGAAGAAGGATCGCCCCAGCATTTT	CAEEGSPQHF
.	TRBJ1-2	.	TRBV20-1	TGCAGTGCTAGAGAACAACAGGTTAACTATGGTGGCTACACCTTC	CSAREQQVNYGGYTF
.	TRBJ2-7	.	TRBV7-9	TGTGCCAGCAGCTCAGACGGAGGCTACGAGCAGTACTTC	CASSSDGGYEQYF
.	TRBJ2-5	.	TRBV5-1	TGCGCCAGCAGCTTAGCCGGGCTTGTGGAGACCCAGTACTTC	CASSLAGLVETQYF
TRBD2	TRBJ2-1	.	TRBV5-1	TGCGCCAGCAGCTTGGCGACTAGCGGGATCGATGAGCAGTTCTTC	CASSLATSGIDEQFF
.	TRBJ1-2	few	TRBV6-1	TGTGCCAGCAGTGCCCACGCGGGAGGGGGTGAGGGCTACACCTTC	CASSAHAGGGEGYTF
.	TRBJ2-5	.	TRBV7-3	TGTGCCAGCAGCTTTCAGGGGGGCCCTCAAGAGACCCAGTACTTC	CASSFQGGPQETQYF
TRBD2	TRBJ2-1	.	TRBV7-8	TGTGCCAGCAGCAAAGGGACTAGCGGGAGTCACTACAATGAGCAGTTCTTC	CASSKGTSGSHYNEQFF
.	TRBJ2-2	large	TRBV12-3/TRBV12-4	TGTGCCAGCTGCCCCGAGGGGGACACCGGGGAGCTGTTTTTT	CASCPEGDTGELFF
.	TRBJ1-5	.	TRBV5-1	TGCGCCAGCAGCGAGTGGACCCATAGCAATCAGCCCCAGCATTTT	CASSEWTHSNQPQHF
TRBD1	TRBJ1-2	.	TRBV27	TGTGCCAGCAGTTTACGGGACAGGGGTGGCTACACCTTC	CASSLRDRGGYTF
TRBD1	TRBJ2-7	.	TRBV2	TGTGCCAGCTCTGGACAGGGGGCGAGGTACTTC	CASSGQGARYF
.	TRBJ1-1	few	TRBV6-5	TGTGCCAGCAGTTACGGGGGGGTGGACACTGAAGCTTTCTTT	CASSYGGVDTEAFF
.	TRBJ1-6	medium-sized	TRBV20-1	TGCAGTGCTAGTTCAGGGTCCCCCTCCTATAATTCACCCCTCCACTTT	CSASSGSPSYNSPLHF
.	TRBJ2-3	.	TRBV5-1	TGCGCCAGCAGCTTGGCCGACGCACCTGGCGGAGAACGAGATACGCAGTATTTT	CASSLADAPGGERDTQYF
TRBD1	TRBJ2-2	few	TRBV10-3	TGTGCCATCAGTGAGTTTCCCGGACAGGGTGCCGGGGAGCTGTTTTTT	CAISEFPGQGAGELFF
TRBD2	TRBJ2-7	.	TRBV11-3	TGTGCCAGCAGCTTAGAGGTAGTGGTAGATAGCGGGAGGGCCCATGGAATGGGGGAGCAGTACTTC	CASSLEVVVDSGRAHGMGEQYF
.	TRBJ2-7	few	TRBV6-5	TGTGCCAGCAGTTACGGAAAACAGGGCACGTCAAACGAGCAGTACTTC	CASSYGKQGTSNEQYF
TRBD1	TRBJ2-3	.	TRBV14	TGTGCCAGCAGCCAGGGACAGGGCTTCACAGATACGCAGTATTTT	CASSQGQGFTDTQYF
TRBD1	TRBJ1-1	.	TRBV25-1	TGTGCCAGCAGTGAATCTCCAGGGGGCGGGCAAGCTTTCTTT	CASSESPGGGQAFF
.	TRBJ1-1	few	TRBV2	TGTGCCAGCAGTCCCGAAAGTGGGTGGGGACCAAGAGGAGCTTTCTTT	CASSPESGWGPRGAFF
TRBD1	TRBJ1-1	.	TRBV12-5	TGTGCTAGTGGCAAAGGACAGGGGAAGGCTGAAGCTTTCTTT	CASGKGQGKAEAFF
TRBD2	TRBJ2-1	.	TRBV20-1	TGCAGTGCGGGTCGAACGGGAGGACGGAACGAGCAGTTCTTC	CSAGRTGGRNEQFF
TRBD2	TRBJ2-7	few	TRBV20-1	TGCAGTGCTAGACGGGGGGTACGAGAGCAGTACTTC	CSARRGVREQYF
TRBD2	TRBJ2-1	few	TRBV7-9	TGTGCCAGCAGCTCGTGGGGGGGAGGAAACTACAATGAGCAGTTCTTC	CASSSWGGGNYNEQFF
.	TRBJ1-5	.	TRBV11-2	TGTGCCAGCAGCTTAGAAGGAGATCAGCCCCAGCATTTT	CASSLEGDQPQHF
TRBD2	TRBJ2-3	.	TRBV6-1	TGTGCCAGCGCCCGGGTTAGCGGGGGGGCAGCAGATACGCAGTATTTT	CASARVSGGAADTQYF
.	TRBJ2-1	.	TRBV6-1	TGTGCCAGCCTCGGGAGCGGGGAGCAGTTCTTC	CASLGSGEQFF
.	TRBJ2-7	.	TRBV12-3/TRBV12-4	TGTGCCAGCACCTCGAATGAAGACAGAGAGCAGTACTTC	CASTSNEDREQYF
TRBD1	TRBJ2-7	few	TRBV28	TGTGCCAGCAGTTCTATAACAGGGGGTTTCTACGAGCAGTACTTC	CASSSITGGFYEQYF
TRBD2	TRBJ2-1	.	TRBV20-1	TGCAGTGCTAGGGGAATGGGTTTGGCGGGAGGGCCCTACAATGAGCAGTTCTTC	CSARGMGLAGGPYNEQFF
.	TRBJ2-3	few	TRBV2	TGTGCCAGCTCCAGGACATCGCCCACAGATACGCAGTATTTT	CASSRTSPTDTQYF
TRBD2	TRBJ2-5	.	TRBV20-1	TGCAGTGCTAGAGCAACAGCGGGGGGGCGGCAGACCCAGTACTTC	CSARATAGGRQTQYF
.	TRBJ1-1	.	TRBV5-1	TGCGCCAGCAGCTCAGGACAGCCGAACACTGAAGCTTTCTTT	CASSSGQPNTEAFF
.	TRBJ1-2	.	TRBV6-4	TGTGCCAGCAGTGACTCGGCGGACCCTTATGGCTACACCTTC	CASSDSADPYGYTF
.	TRBJ1-1	.	TRBV12-3/TRBV12-4	TGTGCCAGCAGTTTGGTCGGGGAAGCTTTCTTT	CASSLVGEAFF
.	TRBJ1-2	few	TRBV28	TGTGCCAGCAGTTTATCTGGGGGGGTTAGGTATGGCTACACCTTC	CASSLSGGVRYGYTF
TRBD2	TRBJ2-5	.	TRBV11-2	TGTGCCAGCAGCCATACTAGCGGGTCCCTACCGGGGGAGACCCAGTACTTC	CASSHTSGSLPGETQYF